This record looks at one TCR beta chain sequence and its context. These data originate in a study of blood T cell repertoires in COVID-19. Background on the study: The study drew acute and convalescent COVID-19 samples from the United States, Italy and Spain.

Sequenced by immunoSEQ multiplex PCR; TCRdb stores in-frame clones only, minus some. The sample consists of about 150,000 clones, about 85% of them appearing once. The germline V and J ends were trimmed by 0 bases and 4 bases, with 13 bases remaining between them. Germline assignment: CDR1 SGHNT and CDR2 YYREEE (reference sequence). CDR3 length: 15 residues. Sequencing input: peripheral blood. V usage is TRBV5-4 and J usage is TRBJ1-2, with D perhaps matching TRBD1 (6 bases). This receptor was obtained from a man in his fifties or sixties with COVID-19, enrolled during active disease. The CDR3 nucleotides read TGTGCCAGCAGCTTGGGGGGGGGCTCCGGCTATGGCTACACCTTC. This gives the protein CASSLGGGSGYGYTF.